This T cell receptor beta chain was retrieved from a study of cytomegalovirus exposure and HLA in healthy donors. TCRdb's copy holds only in-frame clones and misses some; the assay was immunoSEQ multiplex PCR. The table shows approximately 160,000 clones, with 75% to 90% occurring only once. Study-wide results and limits: Overall, some 160 TCR beta chains were annotated as cytomegalovirus-associated.

This clone turned up a few times. Its cognate antigen is unknown. Germline CDR1 and CDR2: SGHTA and FQGTGA. CDR3 length: 15 residues. V lost 2 bases, J lost 4 bases, and 15 bases lay in between. Sequencing was performed on PBMCs. This TCR was recovered from a woman younger than 30 in good health and CMV-seronegative. The chain combines TRBV7-3 with TRBJ2-7; tentatively, D is TRBD2 (6 bases). The chain's CDR3 is CASSLGSGRTYEQYF. The CDR3 bases are TGTGCCAGCAGCTTAGGGTCAGGGAGGACATACGAGCAGTACTTC.